Included here is one T cell receptor (beta chain) sequence, with context. Its antigen is not known. The sample is drawn from a study of shared clonotypes between healthy human individuals. Study observations and caveats: Larger estimated richness was generally recorded for naive subsets relative to memory subsets. Relative to their counterparts shared across all four donors, non-shared clonotypes exhibited diminished generation probabilities.

The naive CD8 subset, CD45RO-negative cells positively selected for CCR7, excluded terminally differentiated effector memory CD45RA+ cells. For every subset, genomic DNA was evenly distributed across several immunoSEQ plates. Using approximately 200 ng DNA, around 30,000 T cell genomes, the sorted-subset replicate PCRs were run. The repertoire was sequenced with immunoSEQ multiplex PCR; TCRdb's copy has only in-frame clones and lacks some. The data contain approximately 810,000 clones, 85% to 95% of them seen just once; the ten biggest clones take up more than 20%. The CDR3 totals 17 residues. Germline-derived CDR1 and CDR2 are SGHTA and FQGNSA. V lost 4 bases to trimming and J lost 5 bases; unmatched junction nucleotides: 14.

This sequence originates from a man aged 25 to 40 in good health. This chain uses TRBV7-2 with TRBJ2-5; 9 bases align to TRBD1. The sample taken for sequencing was naive CD8+ T cells sorted from blood. The CDR3 loop reads CASSSRLRNRGRETQYF. CDR3 DNA sequence: TGTGCCAGCAGCTCCCGACTACGTAACAGGGGGCGGGAGACCCAGTACTTC.